Listed below are T cell receptor beta chains from one sample, sequenced in a study of T cell repertoires in cytomegalovirus infection. TCRdb ran MiXCR on the reads and lists one entry per CDR3 protein. The sample has around 500,000 distinct CDR3 sequences, roughly 42% seen once. For these TCRs, the target antigens are not known. The specimen comprised cultured PBMCs, sampled from culture after CMV antigen stimulation. The receptors stem from a human donor in good health (CMV status not recorded). Some clones in this sample may be carry-over from other donors' samples. Both conserved end residues are part of each CDR3. A D gene is named only where the DNA matches it firmly. Not every row has a clone size; where given, it reads once, few, many or a size class.

J: TRBJ2-2; size: NA; V: TRBV5-4; D: TRBD2; CDR3: CASSGGLAGNTGELFF; DNA: TGTGCCAGCAGCGGGGGACTAGCGGGGAACACCGGGGAGCTGTTTTTT
J: TRBJ1-2; size: many; V: TRBV7-2; D: NA; CDR3: CASSLARGPSSYGYTF; DNA: TGTGCCAGCAGCTTAGCGCGGGGGCCATCTAGCTATGGCTACACCTTC
J: TRBJ2-1; size: NA; V: TRBV12-3/TRBV12-4; D: NA; CDR3: CASSPRRAGGRDNEQFF; DNA: TGTGCCAGCAGTCCCCGAAGGGCGGGCGGACGAGACAATGAGCAGTTCTTC
J: TRBJ1-1; size: once; V: TRBV12-3/TRBV12-4; D: NA; CDR3: CASTNLAGHLNTEAFF; DNA: TGTGCCAGCACTAATCTCGCGGGACACTTGAACACTGAAGCTTTCTTT
J: TRBJ1-1; size: NA; V: TRBV7-6; D: NA; CDR3: CASSLGAGQNTEAFF; DNA: TGTGCCAGCAGCTTGGGGGCGGGCCAGAACACTGAAGCTTTCTTT
J: TRBJ2-3; size: NA; V: TRBV11-3; D: TRBD2; CDR3: CASSPLGRGEDTQYF; DNA: TGTGCCAGCAGCCCCCTGGGGCGGGGGGAGGATACGCAGTATTTT
J: TRBJ2-1; size: few; V: TRBV7-2; D: TRBD2; CDR3: CASSPRRSGAYNEQFF; DNA: TGTGCCAGCAGCCCCAGAAGAAGCGGGGCCTACAATGAGCAGTTCTTC
J: TRBJ1-1; size: NA; V: TRBV19; D: NA; CDR3: CASSAMQDTEAFF; DNA: TGTGCCAGTAGCGCCATGCAGGACACTGAAGCTTTCTTT
J: TRBJ2-1; size: few; V: TRBV27; D: TRBD2; CDR3: CASSSGRLAGTNEQFF; DNA: TGTGCCAGCAGTTCTGGGAGACTAGCGGGGACCAATGAGCAGTTCTTC
J: TRBJ1-2; size: NA; V: TRBV6-6; D: NA; CDR3: CASRGTSNYGYTF; DNA: TGTGCCAGCAGAGGGACAAGCAACTATGGCTACACCTTC
J: TRBJ1-2; size: NA; V: TRBV6-1; D: NA; CDR3: CASRAYRDSNYGYTF; DNA: TGTGCCAGCAGAGCCTACAGGGACTCTAACTATGGCTACACCTTC
J: TRBJ2-3; size: NA; V: TRBV7-8; D: TRBD2; CDR3: CASSPFAGGLSTDTQYF; DNA: TGTGCCAGCAGCCCCTTCGCGGGGGGGCTGAGCACAGATACGCAGTATTTT
J: TRBJ2-7; size: few; V: TRBV2; D: NA; CDR3: CASSEESRDWGAREQYF; DNA: TGTGCCAGCAGTGAAGAGTCAAGGGACTGGGGGGCTAGGGAGCAGTACTTC
J: TRBJ1-2; size: few; V: TRBV11-2; D: TRBD1; CDR3: CASNPTGSVSGYTF; DNA: TGTGCCAGCAATCCGACAGGGAGTGTCTCTGGCTACACCTTC
J: TRBJ2-2; size: NA; V: TRBV7-2; D: NA; CDR3: CASSRGATGELFF; DNA: TGTGCCAGCAGCAGGGGAGCCACCGGGGAGCTGTTTTTT
J: TRBJ2-2; size: NA; V: TRBV6-2/TRBV6-3; D: TRBD2; CDR3: CASSYAGGSAGELFF; DNA: TGTGCCAGCAGTTACGCGGGAGGGAGTGCCGGGGAGCTGTTTTTT
J: TRBJ2-3; size: few; V: TRBV12-3/TRBV12-4; D: NA; CDR3: CASSPSPWGTDTQYF; DNA: TGTGCCAGCAGTCCCTCCCCATGGGGCACAGATACGCAGTATTTT
J: TRBJ2-5; size: NA; V: TRBV4-3; D: NA; CDR3: CASSQEGSLSQETQYF; DNA: TGCGCCAGCAGCCAAGAAGGCAGTCTGTCCCAAGAGACCCAGTACTTC
J: TRBJ1-1; size: NA; V: TRBV7-2; D: NA; CDR3: CASSLAVGNTEAFF; DNA: TGTGCCAGCAGCCTAGCGGTGGGGAACACTGAAGCTTTCTTT
J: TRBJ2-1; size: few; V: TRBV7-9; D: NA; CDR3: CASSPSGYAGSYNEQFF; DNA: TGTGCCAGCAGCCCCTCAGGATATGCGGGATCCTACAATGAGCAGTTCTTC
J: TRBJ2-2; size: NA; V: TRBV5-1; D: TRBD1; CDR3: CASGPQGSGELFF; DNA: TGCGCCAGCGGACCACAGGGGTCCGGGGAGCTGTTTTTT
J: TRBJ2-1; size: once; V: TRBV20-1; D: TRBD2; CDR3: CSARVGRVYNEQFF; DNA: TGCAGTGCTAGAGTCGGGAGGGTCTACAATGAGCAGTTCTTC
J: TRBJ2-1; size: NA; V: TRBV7-2; D: NA; CDR3: CASSPRGRSSYNEQFF; DNA: TGTGCCAGCAGCCCCCGAGGCAGGAGCTCCTACAATGAGCAGTTCTTC
J: TRBJ2-3; size: few; V: TRBV7-9; D: NA; CDR3: CASSLDRQGPDTQYF; DNA: TGTGCCAGCAGCTTAGATAGGCAGGGCCCAGATACGCAGTATTTT
J: TRBJ1-1; size: NA; V: TRBV2; D: NA; CDR3: CASALRDTEAFF; DNA: TGTGCCAGCGCTTTGCGCGACACTGAAGCTTTCTTT
J: TRBJ2-5; size: few; V: TRBV11-2; D: TRBD2; CDR3: CASSLGVTSGVQETQYF; DNA: TGTGCCAGCAGCTTAGGGGTGACTAGCGGGGTCCAAGAGACCCAGTACTTC
J: TRBJ2-3; size: NA; V: TRBV6-1; D: NA; CDR3: CASSPVGADTQYF; DNA: TGTGCCAGCAGCCCTGTTGGGGCAGATACGCAGTATTTT
J: TRBJ2-7; size: NA; V: TRBV7-2; D: NA; CDR3: CASSWSGPSSYEQYF; DNA: TGTGCCAGCAGCTGGTCTGGGCCCAGCTCCTACGAGCAGTACTTC
J: TRBJ1-6; size: few; V: TRBV28; D: NA; CDR3: CASSLEGVNSPLHF; DNA: TGTGCCAGCAGTTTAGAAGGAGTCAATTCACCCCTCCACTTT
J: TRBJ2-7; size: NA; V: TRBV6-5; D: NA; CDR3: CASSTEGGAPSYEQYF; DNA: TGTGCCAGCAGCACCGAAGGGGGTGCCCCTTCCTACGAGCAGTACTTC
J: TRBJ1-2; size: NA; V: TRBV7-8; D: TRBD1; CDR3: CASSLRTGFGYTF; DNA: TGTGCCAGCAGCTTGAGGACAGGGTTTGGCTACACCTTC
J: TRBJ2-2; size: few; V: TRBV2; D: TRBD2; CDR3: CASGLAGGTGELFF; DNA: TGTGCCAGCGGTCTAGCGGGGGGCACCGGGGAGCTGTTTTTT
J: TRBJ2-3; size: few; V: TRBV11-2; D: TRBD2; CDR3: CASSLGTSGTFTDTQYF; DNA: TGTGCCAGCAGCTTGGGGACTAGCGGAACCTTCACAGATACGCAGTATTTT
J: TRBJ2-1; size: NA; V: TRBV9; D: TRBD2; CDR3: CASSRSGFYNEQFF; DNA: TGTGCCAGCAGCCGTAGCGGGTTTTACAATGAGCAGTTCTTC
J: TRBJ2-3; size: NA; V: TRBV7-6; D: NA; CDR3: CASSPGAGTDTQYF; DNA: TGTGCCAGCAGCCCAGGAGCGGGCACAGATACGCAGTATTTT
J: TRBJ2-2; size: NA; V: TRBV7-6; D: NA; CDR3: CASSLDGGLGTGELFF; DNA: TGTGCCAGCAGCTTGGATGGGGGGCTCGGGACCGGGGAGCTGTTTTTT
J: TRBJ2-7; size: NA; V: TRBV6-1; D: TRBD2; CDR3: CASSGGTSGGYEQYF; DNA: TGTGCCAGCAGTGGTGGGACTAGCGGGGGCTACGAGCAGTACTTC
J: TRBJ2-7; size: NA; V: TRBV11-2; D: NA; CDR3: CASSPSVGGTEQYF; DNA: TGTGCCAGCAGCCCCTCCGTGGGGGGCACCGAGCAGTACTTC
J: TRBJ2-7; size: NA; V: TRBV11-1; D: NA; CDR3: CASSPGTRGYEQYF; DNA: TGTGCCAGCAGCCCCGGGACCCGGGGATACGAGCAGTACTTC
J: TRBJ2-3; size: NA; V: TRBV7-2; D: TRBD2; CDR3: CASSPLAGYADTQYF; DNA: TGTGCCAGCAGCCCCCTAGCGGGGTACGCAGATACGCAGTATTTT
J: TRBJ2-1; size: few; V: TRBV7-8; D: TRBD2; CDR3: CASSPRRLAGHEQFF; DNA: TGTGCCAGCAGCCCCCGCCGACTAGCGGGGCATGAGCAGTTCTTC
J: TRBJ1-6; size: few; V: TRBV6-1; D: TRBD1; CDR3: CASTRTGKGSPLHF; DNA: TGTGCCAGCACCCGGACAGGGAAAGGTTCACCCCTCCACTTT
J: TRBJ1-5; size: few; V: TRBV6-6; D: NA; CDR3: CASSGAQGNQPQHF; DNA: TGTGCCAGCAGCGGGGCTCAGGGCAATCAGCCCCAGCATTTT
J: TRBJ2-7; size: many; V: TRBV7-2; D: NA; CDR3: CASSLRGLLSYEQYF; DNA: TGTGCCAGCAGCCTACGGGGACTTCTCTCCTACGAGCAGTACTTC
J: TRBJ1-5; size: few; V: TRBV6-2/TRBV6-3; D: NA; CDR3: CASSKRGSSVPPQHF; DNA: TGTGCCAGCAGTAAAAGAGGTTCGTCGGTACCGCCCCAGCATTTT
J: TRBJ1-2; size: few; V: TRBV29-1; D: TRBD1; CDR3: CSVGQGSYTF; DNA: TGCAGCGTTGGACAGGGGAGCTACACCTTC
J: TRBJ1-2; size: NA; V: TRBV11-2; D: NA; CDR3: CASSLFVGRDGYTF; DNA: TGTGCCAGCAGCTTATTTGTCGGGCGGGATGGCTACACCTTC
J: TRBJ2-1; size: NA; V: TRBV9; D: NA; CDR3: CASSTGTYNEQFF; DNA: TGTGCCAGCAGCACCGGGACCTACAATGAGCAGTTCTTC